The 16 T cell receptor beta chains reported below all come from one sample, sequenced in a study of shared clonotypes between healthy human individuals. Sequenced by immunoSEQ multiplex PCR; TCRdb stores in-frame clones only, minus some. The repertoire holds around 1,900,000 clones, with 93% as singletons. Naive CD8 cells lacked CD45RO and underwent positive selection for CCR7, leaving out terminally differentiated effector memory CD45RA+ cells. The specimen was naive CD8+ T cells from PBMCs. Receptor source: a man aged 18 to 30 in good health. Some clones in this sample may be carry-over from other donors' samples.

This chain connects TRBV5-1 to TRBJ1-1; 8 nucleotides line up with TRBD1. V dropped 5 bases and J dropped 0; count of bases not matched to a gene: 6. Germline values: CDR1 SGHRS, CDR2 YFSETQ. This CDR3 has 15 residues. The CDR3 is CASRRDRTLNTEAFF. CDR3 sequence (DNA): TGCGCCAGCAGACGGGACAGGACACTGAACACTGAAGCTTTCTTT.

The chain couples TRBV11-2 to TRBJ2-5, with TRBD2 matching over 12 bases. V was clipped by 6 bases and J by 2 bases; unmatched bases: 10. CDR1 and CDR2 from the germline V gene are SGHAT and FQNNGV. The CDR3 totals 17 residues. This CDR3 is CASSRASGRALQETQYF. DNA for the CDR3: TGTGCCAGCAGTCGAGCTAGCGGGAGGGCACTTCAAGAGACCCAGTACTTC.

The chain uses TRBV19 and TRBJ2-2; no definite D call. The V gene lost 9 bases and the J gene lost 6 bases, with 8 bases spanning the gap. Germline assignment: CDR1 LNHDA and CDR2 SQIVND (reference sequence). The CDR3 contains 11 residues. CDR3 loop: CASGSPGELFF. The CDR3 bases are TGTGCCAGCGGTAGCCCCGGGGAGCTGTTTTTT.

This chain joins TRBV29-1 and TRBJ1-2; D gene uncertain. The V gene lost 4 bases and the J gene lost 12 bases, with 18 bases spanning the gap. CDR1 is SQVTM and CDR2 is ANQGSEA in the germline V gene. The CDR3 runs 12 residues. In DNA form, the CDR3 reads TGCAGCGTTGGTCTCTCAGGAAAGAGGGACACCTTC. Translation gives CSVGLSGKRDTF. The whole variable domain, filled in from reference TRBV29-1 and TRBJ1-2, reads SAVISQKPSRDICQRGTSLTIQCQVDSQVTMMFWYRQQPGQSLTLIATANQGSEATYESGFVIDKFPISRPNLTFSTLTVSNMSPEDSSIYLCSVGLSGKRDTFGSGTRLTVV.

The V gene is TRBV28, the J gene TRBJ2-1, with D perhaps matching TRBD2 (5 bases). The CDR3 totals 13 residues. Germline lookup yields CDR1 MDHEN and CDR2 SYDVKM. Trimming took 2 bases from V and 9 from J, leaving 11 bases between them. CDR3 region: CASSLVLRGEQFF. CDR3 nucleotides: TGTGCCAGCAGTTTAGTCCTACGGGGTGAGCAGTTCTTC. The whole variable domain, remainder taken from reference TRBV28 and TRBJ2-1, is DVKVTQSSRYLVKRTGEKVFLECVQDMDHENMFWYRQDPGLGLRLIYFSYDVKMKEKGDIPEGYSVSREKKERFSLILESASTNQTSMYLCASSLVLRGEQFFGPGTRLTVL.

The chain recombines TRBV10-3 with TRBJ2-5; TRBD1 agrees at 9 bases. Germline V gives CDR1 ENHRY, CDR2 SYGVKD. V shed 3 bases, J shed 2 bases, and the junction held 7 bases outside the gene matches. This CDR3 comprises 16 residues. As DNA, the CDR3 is TGTGCCATCAGTGACCCCGGGACAGGGAATCAAGAGACCCAGTACTTC. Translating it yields CAISDPGTGNQETQYF.

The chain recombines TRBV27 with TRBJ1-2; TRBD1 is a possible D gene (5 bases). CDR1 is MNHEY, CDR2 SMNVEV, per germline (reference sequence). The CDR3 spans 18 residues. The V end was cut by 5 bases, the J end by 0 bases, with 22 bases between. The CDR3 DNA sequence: TGTGCCAGCAGTCCGCATAAGGGCAGGGAGCTTACTAACTATGGCTACACCTTC. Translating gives CASSPHKGRELTNYGYTF.

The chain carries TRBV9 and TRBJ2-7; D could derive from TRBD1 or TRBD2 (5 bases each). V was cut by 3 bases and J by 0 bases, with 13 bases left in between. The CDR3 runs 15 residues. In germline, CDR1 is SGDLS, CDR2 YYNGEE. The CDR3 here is CASSAGPLPSYEQYF. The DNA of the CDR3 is TGTGCCAGCAGCGCGGGACCGCTTCCCTCCTACGAGCAGTACTTC. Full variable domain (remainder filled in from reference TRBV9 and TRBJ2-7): DSGVTQTPKHLITATGQRVTLRCSPRSGDLSVYWYQQSLDQGLQFLIQYYNGEERAKGNILERFSAQQFPDLHSELNLSSLELGDSALYFCASSAGPLPSYEQYFGPGTRLTVT.

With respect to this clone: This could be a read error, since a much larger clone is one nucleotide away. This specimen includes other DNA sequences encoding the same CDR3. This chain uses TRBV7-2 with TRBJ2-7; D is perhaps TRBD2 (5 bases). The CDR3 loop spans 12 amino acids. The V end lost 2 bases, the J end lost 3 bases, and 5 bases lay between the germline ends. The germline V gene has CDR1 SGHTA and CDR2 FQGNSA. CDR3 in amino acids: CASSLRGYEQYF. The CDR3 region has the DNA TGTGCCAGCAGCTTACGGGGCTACGAGCAGTACTTC. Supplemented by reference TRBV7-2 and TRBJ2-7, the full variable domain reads GAGVSQSPSNKVTEKGKDVELRCDPISGHTALYWYRQSLGQGLEFLIYFQGNSAPDKSGLPSDRFSAERTGGSVSTLTIQRTQQEDSAVYLCASSLRGYEQYFGPGTRLTVT.

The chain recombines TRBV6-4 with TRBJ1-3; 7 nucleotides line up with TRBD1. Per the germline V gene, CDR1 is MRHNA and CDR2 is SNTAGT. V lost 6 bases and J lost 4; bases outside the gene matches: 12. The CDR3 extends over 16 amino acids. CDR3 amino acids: CASSETRAGGGNTIYF. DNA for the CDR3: TGTGCCAGCAGCGAGACTAGGGCAGGGGGAGGAAACACCATATATTTT.

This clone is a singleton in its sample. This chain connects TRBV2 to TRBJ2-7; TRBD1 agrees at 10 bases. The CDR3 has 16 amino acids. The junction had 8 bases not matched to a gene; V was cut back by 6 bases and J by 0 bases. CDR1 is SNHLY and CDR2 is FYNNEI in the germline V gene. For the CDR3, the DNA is TGTGCCAGCAGGATTTGGGGACAGGGGAACTCCTACGAGCAGTACTTC. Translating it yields CASRIWGQGNSYEQYF.

In nucleotides, the CDR3 is TGCAGCGTTATTCCGGGACAGGGCCCCTCTCCTCGGTACTTC. Translated, it gives CSVIPGQGPSPRYF. This chain uses TRBV29-1 with TRBJ2-7; 9 positions agree with TRBD1. Trimming removed 5 bases from V and 12 bases from J; junction bases left unmatched: 17. Germline V CDR1 and CDR2: SQVTM, ANQGSEA. The CDR3 has 14 amino acids.

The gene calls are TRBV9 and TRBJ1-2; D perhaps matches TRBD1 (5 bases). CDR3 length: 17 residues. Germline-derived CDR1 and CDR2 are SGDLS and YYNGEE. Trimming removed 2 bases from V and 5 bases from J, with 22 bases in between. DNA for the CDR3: TGTGCCAGCAGCGTCCACCCGCGGCAGGGAAAAAGATATGGCTACACCTTC. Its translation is CASSVHPRQGKRYGYTF.

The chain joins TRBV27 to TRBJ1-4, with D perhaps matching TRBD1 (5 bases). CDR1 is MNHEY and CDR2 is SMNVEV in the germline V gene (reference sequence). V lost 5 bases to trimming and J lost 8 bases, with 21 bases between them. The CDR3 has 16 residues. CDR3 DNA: TGTGCCAGCAGTCCCAACACCAGGGCGTTTAGGGAAAAACTGTTTTTT. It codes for CASSPNTRAFREKLFF.

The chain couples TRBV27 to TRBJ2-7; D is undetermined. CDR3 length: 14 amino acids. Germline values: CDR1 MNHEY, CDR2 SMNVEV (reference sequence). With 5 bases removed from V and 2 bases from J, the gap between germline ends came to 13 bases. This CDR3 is CASSDTGSTYEQYF. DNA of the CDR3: TGTGCCAGCAGTGATACCGGGTCCACCTACGAGCAGTACTTC.

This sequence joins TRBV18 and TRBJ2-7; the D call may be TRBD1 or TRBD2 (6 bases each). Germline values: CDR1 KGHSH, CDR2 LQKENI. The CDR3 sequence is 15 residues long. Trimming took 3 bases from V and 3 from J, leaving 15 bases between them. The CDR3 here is CASSPLGGENYEQYF. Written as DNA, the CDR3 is TGTGCCAGCTCACCTCTCGGGGGCGAGAACTACGAGCAGTACTTC.